This TCR beta chain comes out of a study of shared clonotypes between healthy human individuals. Study summary: The study used three CD4 naive, three CD4 memory, two CD8 naive and one CD8 memory plate per donor. Whole-study results and caveats: When naive CD4 clonotypes were compared across several donors, about 4.8% were shared.

Genomic DNA (from each subset) was split evenly across several immunoSEQ plates. Some clones are missing from TCRdb's copy, which holds only in-frame ones; the method was immunoSEQ multiplex PCR. This sample yields 1.6 million or so clones, of which roughly 95% are seen a single time; approximately 1% belongs to the top ten. As to this clone: Its antigen is as yet unknown.

There were no recent acute infections or vaccinations among the donors, who were healthy HIV-negative adults. Between the trimmed V and J ends, which lost 6 bases and 1 base, there was a span of 15 bases. The CDR3 is made up of 15 amino acids. Germline V gene data show CDR1 as SNHLY and CDR2 as FYNNEI. The rearrangement uses TRBV2 and TRBJ2-5, with D unresolved. The specimen sequenced was naive CD4+ T cells sorted from blood. The subset was: CD45RA+ positively selected. The receptor was derived from a man aged 25-40 years in good health. DNA for the CDR3: TGTGCCAGCAGGAGACTGGAGCGAAGCCAAGAGACCCAGTACTTC. This translates into CASRRLERSQETQYF.